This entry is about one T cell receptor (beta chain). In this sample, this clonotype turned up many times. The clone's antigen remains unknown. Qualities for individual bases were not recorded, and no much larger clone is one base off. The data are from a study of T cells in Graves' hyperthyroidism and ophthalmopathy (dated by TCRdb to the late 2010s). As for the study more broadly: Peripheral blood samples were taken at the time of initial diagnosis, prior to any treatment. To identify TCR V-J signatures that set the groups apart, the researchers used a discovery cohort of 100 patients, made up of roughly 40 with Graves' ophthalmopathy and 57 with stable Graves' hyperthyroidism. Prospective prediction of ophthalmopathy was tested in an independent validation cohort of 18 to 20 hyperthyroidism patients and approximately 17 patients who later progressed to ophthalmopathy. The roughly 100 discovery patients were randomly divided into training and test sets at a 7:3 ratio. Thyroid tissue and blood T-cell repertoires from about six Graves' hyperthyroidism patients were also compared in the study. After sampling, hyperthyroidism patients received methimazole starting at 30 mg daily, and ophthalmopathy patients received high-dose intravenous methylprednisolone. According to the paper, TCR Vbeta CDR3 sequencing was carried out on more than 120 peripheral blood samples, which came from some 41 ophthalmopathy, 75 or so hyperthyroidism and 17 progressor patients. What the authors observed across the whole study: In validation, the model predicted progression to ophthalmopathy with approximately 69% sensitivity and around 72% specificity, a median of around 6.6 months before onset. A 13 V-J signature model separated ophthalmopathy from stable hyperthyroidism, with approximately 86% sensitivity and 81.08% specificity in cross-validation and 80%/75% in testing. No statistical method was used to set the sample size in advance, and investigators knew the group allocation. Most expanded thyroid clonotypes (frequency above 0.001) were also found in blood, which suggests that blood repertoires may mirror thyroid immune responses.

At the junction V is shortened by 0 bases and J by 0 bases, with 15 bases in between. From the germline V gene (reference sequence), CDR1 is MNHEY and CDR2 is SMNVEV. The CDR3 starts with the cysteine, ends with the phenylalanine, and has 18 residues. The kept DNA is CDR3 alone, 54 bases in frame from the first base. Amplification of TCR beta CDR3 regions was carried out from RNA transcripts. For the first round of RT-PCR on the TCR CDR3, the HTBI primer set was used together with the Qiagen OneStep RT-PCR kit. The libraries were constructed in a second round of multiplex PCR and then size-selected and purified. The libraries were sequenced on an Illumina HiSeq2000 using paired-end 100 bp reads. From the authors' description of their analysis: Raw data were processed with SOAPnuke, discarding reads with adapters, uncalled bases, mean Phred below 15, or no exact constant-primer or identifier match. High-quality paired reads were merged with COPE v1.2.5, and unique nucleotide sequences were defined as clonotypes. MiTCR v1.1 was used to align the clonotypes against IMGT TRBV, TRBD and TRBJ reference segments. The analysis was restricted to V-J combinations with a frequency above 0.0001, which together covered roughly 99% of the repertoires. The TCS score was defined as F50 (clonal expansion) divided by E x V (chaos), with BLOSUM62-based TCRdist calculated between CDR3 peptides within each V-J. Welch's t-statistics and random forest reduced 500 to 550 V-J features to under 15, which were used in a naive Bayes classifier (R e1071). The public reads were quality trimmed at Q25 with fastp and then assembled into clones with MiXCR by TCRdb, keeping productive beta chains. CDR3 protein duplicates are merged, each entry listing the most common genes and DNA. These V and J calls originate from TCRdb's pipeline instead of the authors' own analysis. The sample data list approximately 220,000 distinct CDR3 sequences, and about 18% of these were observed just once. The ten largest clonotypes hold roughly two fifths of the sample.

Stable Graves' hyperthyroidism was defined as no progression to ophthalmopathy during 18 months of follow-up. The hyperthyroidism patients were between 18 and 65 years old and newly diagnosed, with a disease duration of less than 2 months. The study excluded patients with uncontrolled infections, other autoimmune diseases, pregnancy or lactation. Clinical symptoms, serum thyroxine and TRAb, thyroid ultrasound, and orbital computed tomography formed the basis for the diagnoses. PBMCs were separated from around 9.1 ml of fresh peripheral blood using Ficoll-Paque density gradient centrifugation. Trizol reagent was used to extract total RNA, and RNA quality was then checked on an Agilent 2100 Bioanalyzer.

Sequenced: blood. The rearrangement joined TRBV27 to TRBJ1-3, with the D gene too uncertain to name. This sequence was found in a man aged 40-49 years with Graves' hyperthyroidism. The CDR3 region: CASSLSRRGGFSGNTIYF. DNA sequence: TGTGCCAGCAGTTTATCGAGGAGAGGAGGATTCTCTGGAAACACCATATATTTT.